This T cell receptor (beta chain) is drawn from a study of T cell responses to AZD1222 COVID-19 vaccine. Study-level information: Second doses at about 4 or about 12 weeks were pooled.

Note on this clone: Its antigen remains unidentified.

Findings and limits, study-wide: Nearly half of the spike-specific TCRs reportedly recognize variant regions that carry no mutations. The study identified only six AZD1222 recipients as seropositive at baseline. Donors were largely white British and mainly female; clonal diversity was possibly underestimated.

The germline V and J ends were trimmed by 2 bases and 6 bases, with 13 bases remaining between them. The CDR3 has 15 residues. Looked up from germline, CDR1 is SGHTA and CDR2 is FQGNSA. The assay was immunoSEQ multiplex PCR, and TCRdb's table has in-frame clones only and misses some. Among more than 95,000 clones, more than 75% were seen once, and the ten largest hold approximately 10%. Source: peripheral blood, taken on day 0 of AZD1222 vaccination. This sequence was found in an adult in good health. The rearrangement uses TRBV7-2 and TRBJ1-4; weak D call: TRBD1 (5 bases). CDR3 region: CASSLLWGWDEKLFF. CDR3 DNA sequence: TGTGCCAGCAGCTTATTATGGGGGTGGGATGAAAAACTGTTTTTT.